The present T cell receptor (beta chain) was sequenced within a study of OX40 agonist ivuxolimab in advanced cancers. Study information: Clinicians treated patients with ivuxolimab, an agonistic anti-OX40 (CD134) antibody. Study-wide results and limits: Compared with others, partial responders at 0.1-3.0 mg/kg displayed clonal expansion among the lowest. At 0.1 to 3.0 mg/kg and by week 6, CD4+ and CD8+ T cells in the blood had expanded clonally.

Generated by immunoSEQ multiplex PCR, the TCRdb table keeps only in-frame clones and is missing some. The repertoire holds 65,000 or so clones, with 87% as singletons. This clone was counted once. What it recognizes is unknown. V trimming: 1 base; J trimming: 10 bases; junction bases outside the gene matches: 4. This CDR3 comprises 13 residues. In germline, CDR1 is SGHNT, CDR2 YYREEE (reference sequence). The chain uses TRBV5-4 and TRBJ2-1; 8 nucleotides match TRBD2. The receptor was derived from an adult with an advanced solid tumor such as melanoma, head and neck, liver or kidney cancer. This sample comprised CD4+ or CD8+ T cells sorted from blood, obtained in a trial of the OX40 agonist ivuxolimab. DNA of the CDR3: TGTGCCAGCAGCTTGCGGGGGGGCCGGGAGCAGTTCTTC. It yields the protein CASSLRGGREQFF.